This T cell receptor beta chain was identified during a study of cytomegalovirus exposure and HLA in healthy donors. Study-wide results and caveats: One variant, a missense change in DCLRE1C, was linked in a later analysis to TCR beta V- and J-gene trimming. Immune exposure information available was restricted to CMV serostatus.

Though probably carrying unrecorded immune exposures, donors were nominally healthy at sampling. Researchers ran the PCR with 60 Vbeta and 13 Jbeta primers. Assay: immunoSEQ multiplex PCR; the TCRdb copy retains only in-frame clones and omits some. The sample records 150,000 to 200,000 clones, 70% to 90% being singletons. Germline V gene sequence: CDR1 MNHEY, CDR2 SMNVEV (reference sequence). This CDR3 is 13 amino acids long. V lost 3 bases to trimming and J lost 1 base, with 6 bases between them. Comment on this clone: Its antigen is not identified.

Sequencing input: PBMCs. This TCR was sampled from a woman aged 18 to 35 in good health and CMV-seropositive. V and J are TRBV27 and TRBJ1-1; D remains unclear. CDR3 coding DNA: TGTGCCAGCAGTTTGAACGGGAACACTGAAGCTTTCTTT. Protein: CASSLNGNTEAFF.